The 27 T cell receptor beta chains below all came from one sample that was sequenced in a study of cytomegalovirus exposure and HLA in healthy donors. Sequencing was performed with immunoSEQ multiplex PCR; in TCRdb, only in-frame clones are kept and a portion is missing. The table includes a few hundred thousand clones, 70% to 90% detected once. Specimen: PBMCs. All receptors come from a woman aged 18 to 35 in good health and CMV-seronegative.

The table lists this clone with a count of one. V gene TRBV6-1 combines with J gene TRBJ2-5; D remains unclear. With 1 base removed from V and 2 bases from J, the gap between germline ends came to 8 bases. This CDR3 is built from 14 residues. Germline V CDR1 and CDR2: MNHNS, SASEGT. The chain's CDR3 is CASSEGHRQETQYF. The CDR3 DNA sequence: TGTGCCAGCAGTGAAGGACATCGGCAAGAGACCCAGTACTTC.

V is TRBV27 and J is TRBJ2-7; D is perhaps TRBD1 (6 bases). Trimming took 5 bases from V and 2 from J, leaving 16 bases between them. Germline V lookup: CDR1 MNHEY, CDR2 SMNVEV (reference sequence). This CDR3 comprises 15 residues. The CDR3 DNA reads as TGTGCCAGCAGTCTAGACAGGCTCAATCCCTACGAGCAGTACTTC. Encoded protein: CASSLDRLNPYEQYF.

This chain connects TRBV4-1 to TRBJ2-1; 10 nucleotides agree with TRBD2. This CDR3 is 18 amino acids long. Trimming at V came to 1 base and at J to 2 bases, leaving 8 bases not matched to a gene. Germline values: CDR1 MGHRA, CDR2 YSYEKL. The CDR3 nucleotides are TGCGCCAGCAGCCAAGGGGCTAGCGGGAGATTCCCCTACAATGAGCAGTTCTTC. Translated, it gives CASSQGASGRFPYNEQFF.

The chain couples TRBV27 to TRBJ2-1; weak D call: TRBD2 (6 bases). The CDR3 has 16 residues. V was shortened by 6 bases and J by 5 bases, with 20 bases between the two germline ends. Germline lookup yields CDR1 MNHEY and CDR2 SMNVEV (reference sequence). For the CDR3, the DNA is TGTGCCAGCAGCCCCAGTACGGGGGAAGTGGACAATGAGCAGTTCTTC. Its translation is CASSPSTGEVDNEQFF.

The chain couples TRBV30 to TRBJ1-1; D uncertain. CDR3 size: 15 residues. CDR1 GTSNPN and CDR2 SVGIG come from the germline V gene (reference sequence). The V end was cut by 7 bases, the J end by 2 bases, with 20 bases between. The CDR3: CAFQMAGPYNTEAFF. DNA of the CDR3: TGTGCCTTTCAGATGGCGGGCCCCTACAACACTGAAGCTTTCTTT.

The chain employs TRBV2 and TRBJ2-4; a weak D match, TRBD1 (5 bases). Germline CDR1 and CDR2: SNHLY and FYNNEI. V lost 4 bases and J lost 0, with 7 bases in between. The CDR3 runs to 14 residues. The CDR3 is CASSVQVAKNIQYF. CDR3 DNA sequence: TGTGCCAGCAGTGTACAGGTAGCCAAAAACATTCAGTACTTC.

The CDR3 sequence: CAWKLYGENTEAFF. CDR3 sequence (DNA): TGTGCCTGGAAACTTTACGGAGAAAACACTGAAGCTTTCTTT. V is TRBV30 and J is TRBJ1-1; D not resolved. The germline V gene has CDR1 GTSNPN and CDR2 SVGIG (reference sequence). Between the trimmed V and J ends, which lost 4 bases and 2 bases, there was a span of 14 bases. This CDR3 contains 14 residues.

This clone was seen a few times. The V gene is TRBV4-2, the J gene TRBJ2-5; D might be TRBD1 (6 bases). CDR1 and CDR2 (germline): LGHNA, YNFKEQ. The V end was cut by 1 base, the J end by 4 bases, with 13 bases between. This CDR3 is built from 15 residues. For the CDR3, the DNA is TGTGCCAGCAGCCAAGTGTCAGGGGAAGGAGAGACCCAGTACTTC. This codes for CASSQVSGEGETQYF.

The chain uses TRBV29-1 and TRBJ2-5; 8 nucleotides match TRBD1. CDR3 length: 15 amino acids. In germline, CDR1 is SQVTM, CDR2 ANQGSEA. V dropped 1 base and J dropped 1; count of bases not matched to a gene: 5. CDR3 coding DNA: TGCAGCGTTGAAGCCGAGACAGGGGTCCAAGAGACCCAGTACTTC. Translating gives CSVEAETGVQETQYF. The whole variable domain, remainder taken from reference TRBV29-1 and TRBJ2-5, is SAVISQKPSRDICQRGTSLTIQCQVDSQVTMMFWYRQQPGQSLTLIATANQGSEATYESGFVIDKFPISRPNLTFSTLTVSNMSPEDSSIYLCSVEAETGVQETQYFGPGTRLLVL.

The gene calls are TRBV10-3 and TRBJ2-1; TRBD2 aligns across 10 bases. The V gene's germline CDR1 is ENHRY and CDR2 SYGVKD. V shed 3 bases and J 0 bases; nucleotides not matched to a gene: 8. The CDR3 loop spans 18 amino acids. The CDR3 reads CAISDPLAGGPSYNEQFF. CDR3 DNA: TGTGCCATCAGTGATCCCTTAGCGGGAGGCCCCTCCTACAATGAGCAGTTCTTC.

The rearrangement joins TRBV5-6 to TRBJ1-2; TRBD1 matches 8 bases. CDR3 length: 14 residues. Germline V gene lookup returns CDR1 SGHDT and CDR2 YYEEEE. The junction had 11 bases not matched to a gene; V was cut back by 6 bases and J by 7 bases. For the CDR3, the DNA is TGTGCCAGCATTCAGACAGGGGCAACGGGTGGCTACACCTTC. It yields the protein CASIQTGATGGYTF.

The chain uses TRBV20-1 and TRBJ1-1; D possibly corresponds to TRBD1 (5 bases). Germline assignment: CDR1 DFQATT and CDR2 SNEGSKA (reference sequence). V was shortened by 6 bases and J by 4 bases, with 9 bases between the two germline ends. This CDR3 has 11 residues. CDR3 sequence reads: CSASGGTEAFF. The CDR3, as DNA: TGCAGTGCCTCGGGGGGCACTGAAGCTTTCTTT.

The genes are TRBV27 and TRBJ1-2; the D is unclear. Germline lookup yields CDR1 MNHEY and CDR2 SMNVEV (reference sequence). Deletions cut 6 bases from V and 3 bases from J, with 14 bases between. This CDR3 region has 14 residues. In DNA form, the CDR3 reads TGTGCCAGCAGCCTCGCCGGAGGTGACTATGGCTACACCTTC. It encodes CASSLAGGDYGYTF.

CDR3 residues: CASSGRTSGESEQYF. The CDR3 DNA reads as TGTGCCAGCAGCGGGAGGACTAGCGGGGAGTCCGAGCAGTACTTC. The chain combines TRBV9 with TRBJ2-7, with 12 positions matching TRBD2. The ends lost 3 bases at V and 6 bases at J; junction bases unmatched: 7. Germline CDR1 reads SGDLS; CDR2 reads YYNGEE. CDR3 length equals 15 residues.

The V gene is TRBV18, the J gene TRBJ1-2; no clear D. Trimming stripped 3 bases from V and 4 bases from J, with 9 bases between. The CDR3 loop spans 13 amino acids. Germline V gene lookup returns CDR1 KGHSH and CDR2 LQKENI. The CDR3 DNA is TGTGCCAGCTCACCGAGGGAACTCTATGGCTACACCTTC. Its translation is CASSPRELYGYTF.

The CDR3 DNA reads as TGTGCCAGCCATAGCGAAAAACTGTTTTTT. As protein: CASHSEKLFF. This chain connects TRBV7-6 to TRBJ1-4, with D unclear. This CDR3 has 10 amino acids. V lost 8 bases, J lost 8 bases, and 6 bases lay in between. Per germline, CDR1 SGHVS and CDR2 FNYEAQ.

This chain joins TRBV5-1 and TRBJ2-5; 7 bases map to TRBD2. Germline assignment: CDR1 SGHRS and CDR2 YFSETQ. With V trimmed by 0 bases and J by 1 base, 3 bases remained unmatched. The CDR3 runs to 15 residues. The CDR3 is CASSLVLAGQETQYF. DNA of the CDR3: TGCGCCAGCAGCTTGGTCTTAGCGGGCCAAGAGACCCAGTACTTC.

This rearrangement joins TRBV27 to TRBJ2-1, with 10 bases matching TRBD2. The CDR3 totals 14 residues. V was clipped by 3 bases and J by 5 bases; unmatched bases: 1. Per the germline V gene, CDR1 is MNHEY and CDR2 is SMNVEV (reference sequence). CDR3 in DNA: TGTGCCAGCAGTTTGGGGACTAGCGACAATGAGCAGTTCTTC. Protein product: CASSLGTSDNEQFF.

The V call is TRBV9, the J call TRBJ2-1; TRBD2 matches at 9 bases. The CDR3 has 15 residues. V was clipped by 0 bases and J by 9 bases; unmatched bases: 7. CDR1 is SGDLS, CDR2 YYNGEE, per germline. CDR3 residues: CASSVEIAGEGEQFF. DNA of the CDR3: TGTGCCAGCAGCGTAGAAATAGCGGGAGAAGGTGAGCAGTTCTTC.

This clone is a singleton in its sample. The chain joins TRBV15 to TRBJ1-2; D is possibly TRBD1 (6 bases). Germline V gives CDR1 LNHNV, CDR2 YYDKDF (reference sequence). Deletions cut 0 bases from V and 4 bases from J, with 12 bases between. This CDR3 comprises 15 residues. Here the CDR3 reads CATSRDRGFLYGYTF. The CDR3 DNA is TGTGCCACCAGCAGAGACAGGGGCTTCCTCTATGGCTACACCTTC.

The V call is TRBV2, the J call TRBJ2-1, with 7 bases lining up with TRBD1. J was trimmed by 9 bases and V by 5 bases; bases with no gene match: 4. The germline V gene has CDR1 SNHLY and CDR2 FYNNEI. This CDR3 is built from 12 residues. CDR3 in DNA: TGTGCCAGCAGTAAAGGGGGCGCTGAGCAGTTCTTC. Translating gives CASSKGGAEQFF.

Only one count was recorded for this clone. The chain uses TRBV6-1 and TRBJ2-1; 9 positions match TRBD1. The CDR3 is 14 residues long. Germline V lookup: CDR1 MNHNS, CDR2 SASEGT. The V gene end was trimmed by 7 bases and the J gene end by 9 bases; junction bases not matched to a gene: 10. DNA for the CDR3: TGTGCCAGCAAGAGACAGGGGGAATTCAGTGAGCAGTTCTTC. This translates into CASKRQGEFSEQFF.

V gene TRBV9 combines with J gene TRBJ2-5, with a tentative D call TRBD2 (7 bases). CDR1 and CDR2 (germline): SGDLS, YYNGEE. Trimming took 0 bases from V and 5 from J, leaving 11 bases between them. The CDR3 consists of 14 residues. DNA for the CDR3: TGTGCCAGCAGCGTAGAGGGGGGGATGGAGACCCAGTACTTC. Its translation: CASSVEGGMETQYF.

The rearrangement links TRBV28 to TRBJ2-7; tentative D call: TRBD1 (5 bases). The V end lost 1 base, the J end lost 0 bases, and 10 bases lay between the germline ends. This CDR3 region has 15 residues. Germline assignment: CDR1 MDHEN and CDR2 SYDVKM. The CDR3, as DNA: TGTGCCAGCAGTTTATTTCAGGGAAGCTCCTACGAGCAGTACTTC. This translates into CASSLFQGSSYEQYF. The whole variable domain, remainder taken from reference TRBV28 and TRBJ2-7, is DVKVTQSSRYLVKRTGEKVFLECVQDMDHENMFWYRQDPGLGLRLIYFSYDVKMKEKGDIPEGYSVSREKKERFSLILESASTNQTSMYLCASSLFQGSSYEQYFGPGTRLTVT.

The chain links TRBV7-2 to TRBJ1-2, with 9 bases identical to TRBD1. The CDR3 contains 14 residues. J lost 6 bases, V lost 5 bases, and 7 bases had no gene match. Germline CDR1 SGHTA, CDR2 FQGNSA. The CDR3 DNA sequence: TGTGCCAGCAGCATCACCGGGACAGGGAATGGCTACACCTTC. This codes for CASSITGTGNGYTF.

The chain combines TRBV9 with TRBJ2-1; D ambiguous. The length of the CDR3 is 13 residues. Between the trimmed V and J ends, which lost 4 bases and 8 bases, there was a span of 13 bases. Germline assignment: CDR1 SGDLS and CDR2 YYNGEE. The CDR3 sequence is CASSPLRLDEQFF. DNA for the CDR3: TGTGCCAGCAGCCCCCTAAGATTAGATGAGCAGTTCTTC.

The chain employs TRBV2 and TRBJ1-3; 8 bases are a match to TRBD1. Germline V gene sequence: CDR1 SNHLY, CDR2 FYNNEI. The CDR3 runs 16 residues. J lost 1 base, V lost 0 bases, and 2 bases had no gene match. In DNA form, the CDR3 reads TGTGCCAGCAGTGAAGCGCGGACAGGGTCTGGAAACACCATATATTTT. Translation gives CASSEARTGSGNTIYF.